Listed below are T cell receptor beta chains from one sample, sequenced in a study of T cell repertoires in cytomegalovirus infection. TCRdb re-analysed the reads in MiXCR, keeping a single row per CDR3 protein. The sample lists about 740,000 distinct CDR3 sequences; roughly 35% were seen once. Material: PBMCs. Receptor source: a human donor in good health (CMV status not recorded). Some clones in this sample may be carry-over from other donors' samples. Both conserved end residues are part of each CDR3. The D gene is left open where the match is weak. A clone size is listed for some rows: how often the clone was seen (once, few, many), or a class if it is expanded.

clone size: .
D gene: .
V gene: TRBV6-2/TRBV6-3
J gene: TRBJ2-5
CDR3 DNA: TGTGCCAGCAGCAAGTTACGTCCGACAGGAGGGGGAGAGACCCAGTACTTC
CDR3 protein: CASSKLRPTGGGETQYF

clone size: few
D gene: TRBD2
V gene: TRBV20-1
J gene: TRBJ2-7
CDR3 DNA: TGCAGTGTTAGTAAGCCAGCTAGCGGAGACTACGAGCAGTACTTC
CDR3 protein: CSVSKPASGDYEQYF

clone size: few
D gene: TRBD2
V gene: TRBV6-5
J gene: TRBJ2-1
CDR3 DNA: TGTGCCAGCAGTTACTCTCGGGGGGGGGCCTCCTACAATGAGCAGTTCTTC
CDR3 protein: CASSYSRGGASYNEQFF

clone size: few
D gene: TRBD2
V gene: TRBV7-2
J gene: TRBJ2-7
CDR3 DNA: TGTGCCAGCTCCGCGCTTGGGGGGACTAGCGGGAGGGCGTTCGAGCAGTACTTC
CDR3 protein: CASSALGGTSGRAFEQYF

clone size: few
D gene: TRBD2
V gene: TRBV28
J gene: TRBJ2-7
CDR3 DNA: TGTGCCAGCAACAAACCGACTAGCGGGAGCTCCTACGAGCAGTACTTC
CDR3 protein: CASNKPTSGSSYEQYF

clone size: once
D gene: TRBD2
V gene: TRBV6-2/TRBV6-3
J gene: TRBJ2-7
CDR3 DNA: TGTGCCAGCTCTGGACTAGCGGGATATTACTACGAGCAGTACTTC
CDR3 protein: CASSGLAGYYYEQYF

clone size: few
D gene: .
V gene: TRBV19
J gene: TRBJ2-5
CDR3 DNA: TGTGCCAGTAGTACTACTTTCTGGACAGTGCAAGAGACCCAGTACTTC
CDR3 protein: CASSTTFWTVQETQYF

clone size: .
D gene: .
V gene: TRBV15
J gene: TRBJ1-2
CDR3 DNA: TGTGCCACCAGCAGCGATCTTCAGGACAGCCACTATGGCTACACCTTC
CDR3 protein: CATSSDLQDSHYGYTF

clone size: .
D gene: .
V gene: TRBV20-1
J gene: TRBJ1-2
CDR3 DNA: TGCAGTGCCCTTAAATACGGACGGGGCCTCGGCTACACCTTC
CDR3 protein: CSALKYGRGLGYTF

clone size: many
D gene: .
V gene: TRBV7-8
J gene: TRBJ1-5
CDR3 DNA: TGTGCCAGCAGCTTAGTGTCTCGGGGCAATCAGCCCCAGCATTTT
CDR3 protein: CASSLVSRGNQPQHF

clone size: .
D gene: TRBD2
V gene: TRBV12-3/TRBV12-4
J gene: TRBJ2-2
CDR3 DNA: TGTGCCAGCAGTTTAGCGTTTCCTAGCGGGAGCACCGGGGAGCTGTTTTTT
CDR3 protein: CASSLAFPSGSTGELFF

clone size: few
D gene: .
V gene: TRBV6-5
J gene: TRBJ2-4
CDR3 DNA: TGTGCCAGCAGGCAAATAGCCAAAAACATTCAGTACTTC
CDR3 protein: CASRQIAKNIQYF

clone size: .
D gene: .
V gene: TRBV7-9
J gene: TRBJ2-7
CDR3 DNA: TGTGCCAGCAGCTTAGTGGGCAGGCGCGAGCAGTACTTC
CDR3 protein: CASSLVGRREQYF

clone size: .
D gene: .
V gene: TRBV28
J gene: TRBJ2-7
CDR3 DNA: TGTGCCAGCAGTTTGGGCAGGGGGGGAGGCTCCTACGAGCAGTACTTC
CDR3 protein: CASSLGRGGGSYEQYF

clone size: .
D gene: TRBD1
V gene: TRBV19
J gene: TRBJ1-5
CDR3 DNA: TGTGCCAGTAGTATGGACAGGGGAAGGAGTCCGCATTTT
CDR3 protein: CASSMDRGRSPHF

clone size: many
D gene: .
V gene: TRBV7-2
J gene: TRBJ2-5
CDR3 DNA: TGTGCCAGCAGCTTAGAGAGGCGAGAGACCCAGTACTTC
CDR3 protein: CASSLERRETQYF

clone size: .
D gene: TRBD2
V gene: TRBV28
J gene: TRBJ2-1
CDR3 DNA: TGTGCCAGCGTATTAGCGGGAGTAATCGACAATGAGCAGTTCTTC
CDR3 protein: CASVLAGVIDNEQFF

clone size: .
D gene: .
V gene: TRBV27
J gene: TRBJ1-3
CDR3 DNA: TGTGCCAGCAAGGTCGGAAACACCATATATTTT
CDR3 protein: CASKVGNTIYF

clone size: few
D gene: .
V gene: TRBV10-3
J gene: TRBJ1-2
CDR3 DNA: TGTGCCACCCATCACCCGGCAGGCGGGGGCTACACCTTC
CDR3 protein: CATHHPAGGGYTF

clone size: .
D gene: .
V gene: TRBV7-9
J gene: TRBJ2-3
CDR3 DNA: TGTGCCAGCGATTCAGGGGGCACAGATACGCAGTATTTT
CDR3 protein: CASDSGGTDTQYF

clone size: once
D gene: .
V gene: TRBV20-1
J gene: TRBJ1-2
CDR3 DNA: TGCAGTGCTAGAGAGTATCGTGGCGGTGGCTACACCTTC
CDR3 protein: CSAREYRGGGYTF

clone size: few
D gene: TRBD2
V gene: TRBV19
J gene: TRBJ2-3
CDR3 DNA: TGTGCCAGTAGTATGTGGGCTAGCGGGGACACAGATACGCAGTATTTT
CDR3 protein: CASSMWASGDTDTQYF

clone size: many
D gene: .
V gene: TRBV4-1
J gene: TRBJ1-3
CDR3 DNA: TGCGCCAGCAGCCAAGATGGAAGAACGGGGCCAGGAAACACCATATATTTT
CDR3 protein: CASSQDGRTGPGNTIYF

clone size: few
D gene: .
V gene: TRBV12-3/TRBV12-4
J gene: TRBJ2-2
CDR3 DNA: TGTGCTTCGACCGCGAACACCGGGGAGCTGTTTTTT
CDR3 protein: CASTANTGELFF

clone size: .
D gene: .
V gene: TRBV6-1
J gene: TRBJ2-3
CDR3 DNA: TGTGCCAGCACCGGCGGGCCGACAGATACGCAGTATTTT
CDR3 protein: CASTGGPTDTQYF

clone size: .
D gene: .
V gene: TRBV6-1
J gene: TRBJ1-3
CDR3 DNA: TGTGCCAGCTACGGGACGGCCCCCGCCTCTGGAAACACCATATATTTT
CDR3 protein: CASYGTAPASGNTIYF

clone size: few
D gene: .
V gene: TRBV7-7
J gene: TRBJ2-5
CDR3 DNA: TGTGCTAGCAGCTTAGGTTTTATGGCAGAGGAAGAGACCCAGTACTTC
CDR3 protein: CASSLGFMAEEETQYF

clone size: .
D gene: .
V gene: TRBV6-1
J gene: TRBJ2-3
CDR3 DNA: TGTGCCAGCAGTGTTTCTACGGACCCCACAGATACGCAGTATTTT
CDR3 protein: CASSVSTDPTDTQYF

clone size: .
D gene: .
V gene: TRBV6-5
J gene: TRBJ2-2
CDR3 DNA: TGTGCCAGCAGTTACGAGGGGACGGGGGAGCTGTTTTTT
CDR3 protein: CASSYEGTGELFF

clone size: once
D gene: TRBD1
V gene: TRBV3-1
J gene: TRBJ1-1
CDR3 DNA: TGTGCCAGCAGCTTCCGGACAGGGAATAGGAACACTGAAGCTTTCTTT
CDR3 protein: CASSFRTGNRNTEAFF

clone size: few
D gene: .
V gene: TRBV28
J gene: TRBJ1-1
CDR3 DNA: TGTGCCAGCAGTTCAAACAGGGTGAACACTGAAGCTTTCTTT
CDR3 protein: CASSSNRVNTEAFF

clone size: many
D gene: .
V gene: TRBV12-3/TRBV12-4
J gene: TRBJ2-2
CDR3 DNA: TGTGCCAGCAGTCCGGCGGACAGAGACACCGGGGAGCTGTTTTTT
CDR3 protein: CASSPADRDTGELFF

clone size: few
D gene: .
V gene: TRBV11-3
J gene: TRBJ1-1
CDR3 DNA: TGTGCCAGCAGCGCAGCTCAACAGGGTAGCACTGAAGCTTTCTTT
CDR3 protein: CASSAAQQGSTEAFF

clone size: once
D gene: .
V gene: TRBV28
J gene: TRBJ1-5
CDR3 DNA: TGTGCCAGCAAACCGGACGGTCGGCCAAGCCATCAGCCCCAGCATTTT
CDR3 protein: CASKPDGRPSHQPQHF

clone size: .
D gene: TRBD1
V gene: TRBV11-2
J gene: TRBJ1-1
CDR3 DNA: TGTGCCAGCAGCCTAAAGACAGGGGCGGGGAACACTGAAGCTTTCTTT
CDR3 protein: CASSLKTGAGNTEAFF

clone size: .
D gene: .
V gene: TRBV7-6
J gene: TRBJ2-7
CDR3 DNA: TGTGCCAGCAGCTTAGAGGCAGGGGAAGACGAGCAGTACTTC
CDR3 protein: CASSLEAGEDEQYF

clone size: many
D gene: TRBD1
V gene: TRBV7-2
J gene: TRBJ1-1
CDR3 DNA: TGTGCCAGCAGCTCCTGGGGGACAGGCACTGAAGCTTTCTTT
CDR3 protein: CASSSWGTGTEAFF

clone size: .
D gene: TRBD1
V gene: TRBV19
J gene: TRBJ2-3
CDR3 DNA: TGTGCCATTAATAGGGGGCGGAATGCAGATACGCAGTATTTT
CDR3 protein: CAINRGRNADTQYF

clone size: .
D gene: TRBD1
V gene: TRBV29-1
J gene: TRBJ1-1
CDR3 DNA: TGCAGCGAGCGGACAGGCTCGGAAGCTTTCTTT
CDR3 protein: CSERTGSEAFF

clone size: .
D gene: .
V gene: TRBV6-1
J gene: TRBJ2-3
CDR3 DNA: TGTGCCAGCAGTGTCCCGGCAGATACGCAGTATTTT
CDR3 protein: CASSVPADTQYF

clone size: few
D gene: .
V gene: TRBV7-3
J gene: TRBJ2-5
CDR3 DNA: TGTGCCAGCACCTACGGACTGCTCCAAGAGACCCAGTACTTC
CDR3 protein: CASTYGLLQETQYF

clone size: .
D gene: .
V gene: TRBV29-1
J gene: TRBJ2-6
CDR3 DNA: TGCAGCGTTCAAGGGATTTCTGGGGCCAACGTCCTGACTTTC
CDR3 protein: CSVQGISGANVLTF

clone size: .
D gene: TRBD1
V gene: TRBV4-1
J gene: TRBJ1-2
CDR3 DNA: TGCGCCAGCAGCCAAGGCGGGACAGGGGTTCGCGTTGGCTACACCTTC
CDR3 protein: CASSQGGTGVRVGYTF

clone size: few
D gene: TRBD1
V gene: TRBV7-2
J gene: TRBJ2-2
CDR3 DNA: TGTGCCAGCAGCCCCCGGGACAGGGGGCTTGGCACCGGGGAGCTGTTTTTT
CDR3 protein: CASSPRDRGLGTGELFF

clone size: .
D gene: TRBD1
V gene: TRBV2
J gene: TRBJ1-1
CDR3 DNA: TGTGCCAGCAGTGACGGGACAGGGGGGGGCACTGAAGCTTTCTTT
CDR3 protein: CASSDGTGGGTEAFF

clone size: .
D gene: TRBD1
V gene: TRBV19
J gene: TRBJ1-2
CDR3 DNA: TGTGCCAGTACCCCGGACAGGGGCCACTATGGCTACACCTTC
CDR3 protein: CASTPDRGHYGYTF

clone size: few
D gene: .
V gene: TRBV7-2
J gene: TRBJ2-1
CDR3 DNA: TGTGCCAGCAGCTTAACGCGGGATAAGGTTCGGCAGTTCTTC
CDR3 protein: CASSLTRDKVRQFF

clone size: .
D gene: .
V gene: TRBV24-1
J gene: TRBJ1-1
CDR3 DNA: TGTGCCACCCAGCGGGACTGGAACACTGAAGCTTTCTTT
CDR3 protein: CATQRDWNTEAFF

clone size: .
D gene: .
V gene: TRBV20-1
J gene: TRBJ2-1
CDR3 DNA: TGCAGTGCTCTTCCTCCGACCAGCCAACCCCGCAATGAGCAGTTCTTC
CDR3 protein: CSALPPTSQPRNEQFF

clone size: .
D gene: TRBD1
V gene: TRBV3-1
J gene: TRBJ2-7
CDR3 DNA: TGTGCCAGCAGCCAAGTGGCAGGGGGCGGCGAGCAGTACTTC
CDR3 protein: CASSQVAGGGEQYF

clone size: .
D gene: .
V gene: TRBV19
J gene: TRBJ2-1
CDR3 DNA: TGTGCCAGTAGTATTGACACTTACAATGAGCAGTTCTTC
CDR3 protein: CASSIDTYNEQFF

clone size: .
D gene: TRBD2
V gene: TRBV5-4
J gene: TRBJ2-5
CDR3 DNA: TGTGCCAGCAGCTTGTCGTCTAGCGGGGTTGAGACCCAGTACTTC
CDR3 protein: CASSLSSSGVETQYF

clone size: few
D gene: .
V gene: TRBV6-6
J gene: TRBJ2-5
CDR3 DNA: TGTGCCAGCAACGGCGGAGGGGTGAGAGAGACCCAGTACTTC
CDR3 protein: CASNGGGVRETQYF

clone size: few
D gene: .
V gene: TRBV27
J gene: TRBJ2-7
CDR3 DNA: TGTGCCAGCAGTTTAAGCGGGCTTTACGAGCAGTACTTC
CDR3 protein: CASSLSGLYEQYF

clone size: .
D gene: TRBD1
V gene: TRBV7-6
J gene: TRBJ1-4
CDR3 DNA: TGTGCTAGCAGCCTACGCCGGGACAGTAATGAAAAACTGTTTTTT
CDR3 protein: CASSLRRDSNEKLFF

clone size: .
D gene: .
V gene: TRBV10-2
J gene: TRBJ1-1
CDR3 DNA: TGCGCCAGCAGTTTTGCCATGACTCGGATGAACACTGAAGCTTTCTTT
CDR3 protein: CASSFAMTRMNTEAFF

clone size: .
D gene: .
V gene: TRBV20-1
J gene: TRBJ2-6
CDR3 DNA: TGCAGTGCTAGATATCAGGGCTCGGCTGGGGCCAACGTCCTGACTTTC
CDR3 protein: CSARYQGSAGANVLTF